There are a few counts of the clone carrying this T cell receptor (delta chain). A far larger clone is one nucleotide away, so this likely arose from a read error. The sample holds other DNA sequences that translate to the same CDR3. TCRdb re-called clones from the multiplex PCR reads via CATT. The sample comprises more than 70,000 delta-chain clones, over 0.75% of which are singletons, and 9% to 10% rests with the top ten. Bulk repertoires came from Vgamma9/Vdelta2+ or Vdelta2-negative gammadelta T cells flow-sorted from PBMC. The data belong to a study of γδ T cells in repeated Plasmodium falciparum infection. CDR1 and CDR2 from the germline V gene are TSWWSYY and QGS. There are 24 residues in the CDR3. V lost 2 bases to trimming and J lost 1 base; unmatched junction nucleotides: 31.

This TCR derives from a pool of human donors (malaria-infected and uninfected, not separated). Material for sequencing was gamma-delta T cells from blood. The chain is built from TRDV1 and TRDJ1, with 7 bases lining up with TRDD3. Here the J gene came from matching the DNA to germline, since TCRdb omits it. The CDR3 DNA reads TGTGCTCTTGGGGAAGGGGAGGGAACGGTCATTCCAGTACTGGGGATTGCCTGCACCGATAAACTCATCTTT. The encoded protein is CALGEGEGTVIPVLGIACTDKLIF.